One sample yielded the 2 T cell receptor beta chains listed below, sequenced in a study of vaccination effects on CD4 cells after COVID-19. ViraFEST expansion of antigen-specific CD4+ T cells with viral peptide pools preceded sequencing. When around 9 days of culture had elapsed, CD4+ T cells were isolated. Prior SARS-CoV-2 infection was absent in the vaccine recipients, as shown by negative nucleocapsid antibodies. Data came from immunoSEQ multiplex PCR; TCRdb stores just in-frame clones and leaves some out. This sample carries 55,000 to 75,000 clones, around three quarters of them seen once, and the ten largest clones take approximately 3.8%. The antigens of these receptors remain unknown. The sequencing here drew on CD4+ T cells from PBMCs cultured with HCoV-OC43 spike peptides, taken before COVID-19 vaccination. The sample's subset: HCoV-OC43 spike overlapping peptide pool stimulation. The receptors stem from a human donor who received a COVID-19 vaccine.

The chain recombines TRBV30 with TRBJ2-2; D is uncertain. Germline CDR1 and CDR2: GTSNPN and SVGIG (reference sequence). The CDR3 has 14 residues. The germline V and J ends were trimmed by 1 base and 6 bases, with 12 bases remaining between them. DNA for the CDR3: TGTGCCTGGAGTGACGGGCCGTTGGCCGGGGAGCTGTTTTTT. Residues: CAWSDGPLAGELFF.

This clone turned up a few times. The chain employs TRBV7-6 and TRBJ2-2; D is ambiguous. The V gene lost 2 bases and the J gene lost 4 bases, with 11 bases spanning the gap. The CDR3 totals 15 residues. CDR1 and CDR2 from the germline V gene are SGHVS and FNYEAQ. CDR3 nucleotides: TGTGCCAGCAGCTTAAGAACCCCGGGCACCGGGGAGCTGTTTTTT. This codes for CASSLRTPGTGELFF.